There are many counts of the clone carrying this T cell receptor beta chain. The target antigen is unknown. The source of the sample is a study of spatial heterogeneity in lung cancer. Study-wide background: Matched bulk RNA-seq yielded a T cell module score, and TCR transcript counts in tumor regions correlated strongly with that score. Raw reads contained each unique TCR and UMI combination more than ten times on average. Study observations and caveats: Mutation tallies in tumors tracked expanded intratumoral alpha and beta TCR counts.

The trim removed 1 base at V and 2 bases at J, leaving 6 bases unmatched. The CDR3 spans 16 residues. CDR1 DFQATT and CDR2 SNEGSKA come from the germline V gene (reference sequence). TCRdb used MiXCR to reprocess the 5' RACE reads, holding one entry per CDR3 protein. The sample contains 17,000 or so distinct CDR3 sequences, 6.2% of which appear only once. The time point denotes: sample taken at primary tumor resection. Tumor, nontumor lung or frozen PBMC supplied whole RNA, sequenced without sorting. Sequenced here: lung tumor tissue, sampled at surgery. J is TRBJ2-3 and V is TRBV20-1, with 10 bases matching TRBD2. The clonotype originates from a male donor with early-stage non-small cell lung cancer. The DNA of the CDR3 is TGCAGTGCTAGAGTCCCTAGCGGGGGAACCACAGATACGCAGTATTTT. This codes for CSARVPSGGTTDTQYF.